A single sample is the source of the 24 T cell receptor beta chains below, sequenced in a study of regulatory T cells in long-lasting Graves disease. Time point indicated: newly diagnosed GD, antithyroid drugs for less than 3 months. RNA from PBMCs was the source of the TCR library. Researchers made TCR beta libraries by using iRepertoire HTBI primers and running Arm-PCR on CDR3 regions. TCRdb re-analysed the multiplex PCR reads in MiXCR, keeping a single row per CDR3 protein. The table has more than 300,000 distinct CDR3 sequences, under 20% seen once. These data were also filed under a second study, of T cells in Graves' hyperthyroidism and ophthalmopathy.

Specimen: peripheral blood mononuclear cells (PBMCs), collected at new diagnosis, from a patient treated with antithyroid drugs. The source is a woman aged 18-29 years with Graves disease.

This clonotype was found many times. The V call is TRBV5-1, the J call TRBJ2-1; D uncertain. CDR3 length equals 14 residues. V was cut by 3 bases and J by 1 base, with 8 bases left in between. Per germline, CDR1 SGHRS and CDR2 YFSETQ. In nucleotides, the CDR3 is TGCGCCAGCAGCTCGACCCTATCCTACAATGAGCAGTTCTTC. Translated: CASSSTLSYNEQFF.

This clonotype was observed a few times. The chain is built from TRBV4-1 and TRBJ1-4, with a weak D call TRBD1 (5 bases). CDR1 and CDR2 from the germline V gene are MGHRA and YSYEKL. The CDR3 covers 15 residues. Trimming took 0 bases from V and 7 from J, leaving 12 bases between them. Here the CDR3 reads CASSQEPRGGEKLFF. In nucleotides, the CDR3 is TGCGCCAGCAGCCAAGAACCGAGGGGCGGTGAAAAACTGTTTTTT.

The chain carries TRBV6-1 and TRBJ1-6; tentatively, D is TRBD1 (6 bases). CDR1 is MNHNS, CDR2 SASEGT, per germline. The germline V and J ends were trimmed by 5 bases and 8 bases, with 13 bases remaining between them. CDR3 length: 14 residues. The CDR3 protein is CASSRTVLDSPLHF. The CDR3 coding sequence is TGTGCCAGCAGTCGGACAGTTTTAGATTCACCCCTCCACTTT.

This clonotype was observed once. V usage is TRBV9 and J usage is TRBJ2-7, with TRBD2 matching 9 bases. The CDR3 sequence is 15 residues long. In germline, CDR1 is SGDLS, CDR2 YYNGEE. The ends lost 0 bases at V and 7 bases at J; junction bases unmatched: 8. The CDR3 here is CASSVGASGTGEQYF. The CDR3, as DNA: TGTGCCAGCAGCGTAGGGGCTAGCGGGACGGGTGAGCAGTACTTC.

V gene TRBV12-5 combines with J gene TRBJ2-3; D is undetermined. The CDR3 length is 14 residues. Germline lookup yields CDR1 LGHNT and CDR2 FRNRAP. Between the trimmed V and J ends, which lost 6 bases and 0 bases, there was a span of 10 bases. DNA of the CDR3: TGTGCTAGTGGCTTCGGTAGGAGCACAGATACGCAGTATTTT. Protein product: CASGFGRSTDTQYF.

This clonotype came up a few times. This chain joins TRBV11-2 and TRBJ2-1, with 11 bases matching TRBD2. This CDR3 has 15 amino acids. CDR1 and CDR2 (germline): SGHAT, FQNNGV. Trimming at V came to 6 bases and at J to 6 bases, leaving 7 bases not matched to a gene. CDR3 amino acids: CASRIAGGRFNEQFF. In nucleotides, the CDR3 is TGTGCCAGCAGGATAGCGGGGGGGCGGTTCAATGAGCAGTTCTTC. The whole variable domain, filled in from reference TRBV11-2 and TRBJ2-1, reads EAGVAQSPRYKIIEKRQSVAFWCNPISGHATLYWYQQILGQGPKLLIQFQNNGVVDDSQLPKDRFSAERLKGVDSTLKIQPAKLEDSAVYLCASRIAGGRFNEQFFGPGTRLTVL.

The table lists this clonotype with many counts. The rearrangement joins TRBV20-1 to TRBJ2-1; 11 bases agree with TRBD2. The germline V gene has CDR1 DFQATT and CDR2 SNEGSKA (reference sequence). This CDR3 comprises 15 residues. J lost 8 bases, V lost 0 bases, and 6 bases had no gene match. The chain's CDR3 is CSAREGLADHDEQFF. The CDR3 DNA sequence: TGCAGTGCTAGAGAGGGACTAGCGGATCACGATGAGCAGTTCTTC.

The CDR3 reads CSARVSGRVLAGELFF. Here the CDR3 DNA reads TGCAGTGCTAGAGTTAGCGGGAGGGTCTTAGCCGGGGAGCTGTTTTTT. The chain carries TRBV20-1 and TRBJ2-2; the match to TRBD2 covers 11 bases. Germline CDR1 is DFQATT and CDR2 is SNEGSKA (reference sequence). The CDR3 totals 16 residues. V shed 1 base and J 6 bases; nucleotides not matched to a gene: 7.

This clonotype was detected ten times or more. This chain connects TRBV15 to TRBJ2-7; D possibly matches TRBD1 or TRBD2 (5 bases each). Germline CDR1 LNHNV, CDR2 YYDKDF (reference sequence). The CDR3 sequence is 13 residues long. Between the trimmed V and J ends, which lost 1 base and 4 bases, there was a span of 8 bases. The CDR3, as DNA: TGTGCCACCAGCAGAGGCGAGGGGTACGAGCAGTACTTC. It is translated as CATSRGEGYEQYF.

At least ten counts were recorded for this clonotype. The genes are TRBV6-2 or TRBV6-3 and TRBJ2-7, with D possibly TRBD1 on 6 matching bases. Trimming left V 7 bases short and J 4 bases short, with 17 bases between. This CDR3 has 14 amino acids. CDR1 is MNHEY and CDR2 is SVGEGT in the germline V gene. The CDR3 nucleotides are TGTGCCAGCAATCCTCGGACAGTGGTTTACGAGCAGTACTTC. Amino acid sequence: CASNPRTVVYEQYF.

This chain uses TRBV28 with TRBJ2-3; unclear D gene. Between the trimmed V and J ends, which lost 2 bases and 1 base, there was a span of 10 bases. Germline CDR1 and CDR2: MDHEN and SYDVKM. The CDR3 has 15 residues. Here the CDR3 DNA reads TGTGCCAGCAGTTTAGCCCCCCTAGGCACAGATACGCAGTATTTT. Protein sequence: CASSLAPLGTDTQYF.

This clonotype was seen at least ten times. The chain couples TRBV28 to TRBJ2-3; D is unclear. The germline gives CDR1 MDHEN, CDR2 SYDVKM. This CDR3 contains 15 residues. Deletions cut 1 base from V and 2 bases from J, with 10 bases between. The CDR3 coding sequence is TGTGCCAGCAGTTTATTAGCTATTTACACAGATACGCAGTATTTT. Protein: CASSLLAIYTDTQYF.

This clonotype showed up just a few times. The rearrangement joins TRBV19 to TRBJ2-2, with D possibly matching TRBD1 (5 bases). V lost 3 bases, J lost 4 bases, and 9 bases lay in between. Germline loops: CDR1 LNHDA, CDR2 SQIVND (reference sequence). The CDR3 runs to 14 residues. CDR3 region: CASSITQGTGELFF. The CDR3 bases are TGTGCCAGTAGTATTACGCAGGGCACCGGGGAGCTGTTTTTT.

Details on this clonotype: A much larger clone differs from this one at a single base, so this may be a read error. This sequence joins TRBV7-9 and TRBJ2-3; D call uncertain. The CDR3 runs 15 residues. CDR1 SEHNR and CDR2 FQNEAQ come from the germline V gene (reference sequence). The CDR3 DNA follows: TGTGCCAGCAGCTTGAGATTAGTTCCCACAGATACGCGGTATTTT. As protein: CASSLRLVPTDTRYF. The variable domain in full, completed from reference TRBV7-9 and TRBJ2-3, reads DTGVSQNPRHKITKRGQNVTFRCDPISEHNRLYWYRQTLGQGPEFLTYFQNEAQLEKSRLLSDRFSAERPKGSFSTLEIQRTEQGDSAMYLCASSLRLVPTDTRYFGPGTRLTVL.

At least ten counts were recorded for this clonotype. For the CDR3, the DNA is TGCGCCAGCAGCTTTCGGGGGGACCCCTACGAGCAGTACTTC. Its translation is CASSFRGDPYEQYF. The rearrangement links TRBV4-1 to TRBJ2-7; 7 bases match TRBD2. The germline V gene has CDR1 MGHRA and CDR2 YSYEKL. CDR3 length: 14 residues. V lost 5 bases, J lost 2 bases, and 6 bases stayed unmatched.

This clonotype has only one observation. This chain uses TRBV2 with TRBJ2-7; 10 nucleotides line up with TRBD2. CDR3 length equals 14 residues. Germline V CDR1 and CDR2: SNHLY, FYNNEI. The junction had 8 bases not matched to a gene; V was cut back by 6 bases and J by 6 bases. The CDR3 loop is CASSLLAGDSEQYF. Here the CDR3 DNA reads TGTGCCAGCAGCTTGCTAGCGGGGGATAGCGAGCAGTACTTC.

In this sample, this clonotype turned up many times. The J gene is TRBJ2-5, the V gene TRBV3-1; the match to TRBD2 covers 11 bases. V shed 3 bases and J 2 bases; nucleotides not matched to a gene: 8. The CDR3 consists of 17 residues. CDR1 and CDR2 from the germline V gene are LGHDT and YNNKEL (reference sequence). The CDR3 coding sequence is TGTGCCAGCAGCCACCCCCTTCGACTAGCGGGGCAAGAGACCCAGTACTTC. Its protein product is CASSHPLRLAGQETQYF.

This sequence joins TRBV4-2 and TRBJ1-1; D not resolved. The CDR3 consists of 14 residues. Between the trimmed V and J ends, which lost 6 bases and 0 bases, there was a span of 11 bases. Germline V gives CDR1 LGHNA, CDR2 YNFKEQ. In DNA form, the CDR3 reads TGTGCCAGCAGACCCACTTCAGTGAACACTGAAGCTTTCTTT. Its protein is CASRPTSVNTEAFF.

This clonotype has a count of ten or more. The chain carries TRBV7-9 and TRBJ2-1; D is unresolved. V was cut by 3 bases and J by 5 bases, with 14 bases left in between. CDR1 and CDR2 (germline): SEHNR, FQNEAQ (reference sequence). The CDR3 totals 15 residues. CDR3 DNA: TGTGCCAGCAGCTTGTTCGATCCAGGACACAATGAGCAGTTCTTC. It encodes CASSLFDPGHNEQFF.

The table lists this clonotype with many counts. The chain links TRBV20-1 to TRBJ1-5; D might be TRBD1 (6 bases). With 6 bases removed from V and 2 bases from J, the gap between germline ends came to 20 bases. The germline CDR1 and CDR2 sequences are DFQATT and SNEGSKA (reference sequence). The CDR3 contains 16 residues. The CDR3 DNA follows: TGCAGTGCCCCAACCACAGGGATTGCAGGCAATCAGCCCCAGCATTTT. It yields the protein CSAPTTGIAGNQPQHF.

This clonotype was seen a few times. The CDR3 sequence is CASSPRDSQSSGNTIYF. The CDR3 nucleotides read TGTGCCAGCAGCCCCAGGGACAGCCAGAGCTCTGGAAACACCATATATTTT. The chain uses TRBV9 and TRBJ1-3; TRBD1 matches 7 bases. The length of the CDR3 is 17 residues. With 4 bases clipped from V and 0 bases from J, the junction kept 10 bases outside the gene matches. The germline V gene has CDR1 SGDLS and CDR2 YYNGEE.

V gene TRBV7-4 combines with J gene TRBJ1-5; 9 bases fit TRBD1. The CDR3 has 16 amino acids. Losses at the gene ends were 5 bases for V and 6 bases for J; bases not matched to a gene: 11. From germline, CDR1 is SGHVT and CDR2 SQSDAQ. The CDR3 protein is CASSNQTGGVSQPQHF. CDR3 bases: TGTGCCAGCAGCAACCAGACAGGGGGAGTGAGTCAGCCCCAGCATTTT. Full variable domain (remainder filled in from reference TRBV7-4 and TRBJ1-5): GAGVSQSPRYKVAKRGRDVALRCDSISGHVTLYWYRQTLGQGSEVLTYSQSDAQRDKSGRPSGRFSAERPERSVSTLKIQRTEQGDSAVYLCASSNQTGGVSQPQHFGDGTRLSIL.

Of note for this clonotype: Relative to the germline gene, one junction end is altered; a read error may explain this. CDR3 bases: TGCAGTACCTCCGAGGGCAGGATGGATGAGCAGCTCTTC. Translation: CSTSEGRMDEQLF. The gene calls are TRBV29-1 and TRBJ2-1; possible D gene TRBD2, 5 bases. Looked up from germline, CDR1 is SQVTM and CDR2 is ANQGSEA. CDR3 size: 13 residues.

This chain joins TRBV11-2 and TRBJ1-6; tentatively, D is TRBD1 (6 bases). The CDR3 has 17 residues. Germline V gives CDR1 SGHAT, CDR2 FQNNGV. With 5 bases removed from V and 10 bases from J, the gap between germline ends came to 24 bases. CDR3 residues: CASSGGTGGGLESPLHF. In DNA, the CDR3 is TGTGCCAGCAGCGGGGGCACGGGAGGGGGGTTGGAATCACCCCTCCACTTT.